A single sample is the source of the 9 T cell receptor beta chains below, sequenced in a study of ipilimumab plus nivolumab after autologous stem cell transplantation. Assay used: immunoSEQ multiplex PCR; TCRdb lists only in-frame clones, some missing. The sample lists around 13,000 clones, 60% to 75% occurring once. This material consisted of PBMCs, taken in a trial of ipilimumab plus nivolumab as post-transplant consolidation. These TCRs come from a male donor with diffuse large B-cell lymphoma.

The V gene is TRBV6-1, the J gene TRBJ1-6; TRBD1 aligns across 7 bases. The germline gives CDR1 MNHNS, CDR2 SASEGT. The CDR3 has 15 residues. V lost 4 bases, J lost 10 bases, and 10 bases stayed unmatched. The CDR3 protein is CASSVPTGVSSPLHF. Written as DNA, the CDR3 is TGTGCCAGCAGTGTCCCTACAGGGGTTAGCTCACCCCTCCACTTT.

The CDR3, as DNA: TGTGCCAGCAGCCAAGATCGTCGGGGGACCCAGTACTTC. This gives the protein CASSQDRRGTQYF. This chain uses TRBV14 with TRBJ2-5, with D perhaps TRBD2 (5 bases). The CDR3 length is 13 residues. Deletions cut 0 bases from V and 7 bases from J, with 9 bases between. CDR1 is SGHDN and CDR2 is FVKESK in the germline V gene.

The chain links TRBV28 to TRBJ1-1; D is perhaps TRBD1 (5 bases). Per germline, CDR1 MDHEN and CDR2 SYDVKM. This CDR3 spans 14 amino acids. Trimming left V 6 bases short and J 4 bases short, with 15 bases between. The chain's CDR3 is CASREQVAGTEAFF. CDR3 DNA sequence: TGTGCCAGCAGGGAACAGGTAGCAGGCACTGAAGCTTTCTTT.

This chain connects TRBV5-4 to TRBJ2-3, with 10 bases identical to TRBD2. The CDR3 loop spans 16 amino acids. V dropped 2 bases and J dropped 0; count of bases not matched to a gene: 3. Germline assignment: CDR1 SGHNT and CDR2 YYREEE (reference sequence). Here the CDR3 reads CASSFKRGGSTDTQYF. For the CDR3, the DNA is TGTGCCAGCAGCTTTAAGCGGGGGGGGAGCACAGATACGCAGTATTTT.

This chain uses TRBV5-4 with TRBJ2-5; D may be TRBD1 (6 bases). The CDR3 loop spans 15 amino acids. Germline loops: CDR1 SGHNT, CDR2 YYREEE (reference sequence). V lost 4 bases, J lost 2 bases, and 15 bases lay in between. For the CDR3, the DNA is TGTGCCAGCAGCCAGCAGGGTGGACAGCAAGAGACCCAGTACTTC. It translates to CASSQQGGQQETQYF. Filled out from reference TRBV5-4 and TRBJ2-5, the complete variable domain reads ETGVTQSPTHLIKTRGQQVTLRCSSQSGHNTVSWYQQALGQGPQFIFQYYREEENGRGNFPPRFSGLQFPNYSSELNVNALELDDSALYLCASSQQGGQQETQYFGPGTRLLVL.

The rearrangement uses TRBV11-3 and TRBJ1-1; D uncertain. The germline V gene has CDR1 SGHNT and CDR2 YENEEA. V lost 5 bases and J lost 4, with 11 bases in between. The CDR3 has 13 amino acids. As DNA, the CDR3 is TGTGCCAGCAGCGCCGGCCCCGTCACTGAAGCTTTCTTT. Translated, it gives CASSAGPVTEAFF.

J is TRBJ2-7 and V is TRBV2, with TRBD2 identical over 7 bases. After removal of 10 bases from V and 1 base from J, the junction contained 10 bases not matched to a gene. The CDR3 contains 14 residues. Germline values: CDR1 SNHLY, CDR2 FYNNEI. CDR3: CATSTLATSYEQYF. Here the CDR3 DNA reads TGTGCCACCTCAACACTAGCGACTTCCTACGAGCAGTACTTC.

This chain links TRBV7-6 with TRBJ2-1, with D perhaps TRBD2 (5 bases). CDR3 size: 14 residues. CDR1 and CDR2 (germline): SGHVS, FNYEAQ. V was cut by 5 bases and J by 5 bases, with 13 bases left in between. CDR3 coding DNA: TGTGCCAGCAGCCCCCTGTCGGGGAACAATGAGCAGTTCTTC. Its translation: CASSPLSGNNEQFF.

The chain links TRBV19 to TRBJ1-2, with D possibly being TRBD1 (5 bases). Germline V gives CDR1 LNHDA, CDR2 SQIVND (reference sequence). The CDR3 has 14 residues. V shed 1 base and J shed 8 bases, with 14 bases lying between them. The CDR3 spells CASSIAGGGRGYTF. DNA of the CDR3: TGTGCCAGTAGTATAGCCGGCGGGGGACGGGGCTACACCTTC.